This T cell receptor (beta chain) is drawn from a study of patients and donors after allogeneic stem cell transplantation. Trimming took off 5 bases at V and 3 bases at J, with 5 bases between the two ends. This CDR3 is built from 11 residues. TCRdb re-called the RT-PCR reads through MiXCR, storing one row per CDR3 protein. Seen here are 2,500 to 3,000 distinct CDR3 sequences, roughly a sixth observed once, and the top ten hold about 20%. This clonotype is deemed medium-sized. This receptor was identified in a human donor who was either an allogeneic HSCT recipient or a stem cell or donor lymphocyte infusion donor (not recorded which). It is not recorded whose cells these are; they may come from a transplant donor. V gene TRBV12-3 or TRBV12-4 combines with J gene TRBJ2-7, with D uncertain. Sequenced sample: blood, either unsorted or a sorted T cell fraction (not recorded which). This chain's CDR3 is CASSDNYEQYF. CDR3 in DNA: TGTGCCAGCAGTGATAACTACGAGCAGTACTTC.